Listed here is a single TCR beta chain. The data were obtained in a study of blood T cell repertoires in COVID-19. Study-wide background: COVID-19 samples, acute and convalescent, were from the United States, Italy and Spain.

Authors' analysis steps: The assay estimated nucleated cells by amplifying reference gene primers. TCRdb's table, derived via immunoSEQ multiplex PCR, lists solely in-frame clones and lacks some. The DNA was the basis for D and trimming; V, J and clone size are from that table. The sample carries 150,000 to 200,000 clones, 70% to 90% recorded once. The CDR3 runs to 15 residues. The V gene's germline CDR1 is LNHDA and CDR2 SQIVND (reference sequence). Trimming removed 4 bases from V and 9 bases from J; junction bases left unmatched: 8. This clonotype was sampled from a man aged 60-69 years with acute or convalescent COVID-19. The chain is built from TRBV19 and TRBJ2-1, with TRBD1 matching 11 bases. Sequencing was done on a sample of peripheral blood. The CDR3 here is CASSTGTGGLGEQFF. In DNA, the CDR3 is TGTGCCAGTAGTACCGGGACAGGGGGTTTGGGTGAGCAGTTCTTC.